What follows is one T cell receptor beta chain and its context. Trimming removed 0 bases at V and 2 bases at J, with 15 bases between. The length of the CDR3 is 17 residues. Germline V gene lookup returns CDR1 SGHKS and CDR2 YYEKEE (reference sequence). This table comes from immunoSEQ multiplex PCR, and its TCRdb copy is limited to in-frame clones, with some not included. The sample lists approximately 250,000 clones; around 90% were seen once. Those who participated ranged in age from roughly 18 to 90 years and resided in about two dozen US areas. People in the exposed group encountered a COVID-19 case within 2 weeks before entering the study. This entry belongs to a study of blood T cell repertoires in COVID-19. Study overall: Acute and convalescent COVID-19 specimens originated in the United States, Italy and Spain.

Sequences were obtained from PBMCs or T cells enriched from blood (not recorded which). The receptor comes from a middle-aged man who had been exposed to COVID-19. The gene calls are TRBV5-5 and TRBJ1-5; D call uncertain. The CDR3: CASSLVHQTARNQPQHF. DNA of the CDR3: TGTGCCAGCAGCTTGGTCCACCAGACTGCTCGCAATCAGCCCCAGCATTTT.